The entry below describes one T cell receptor (beta chain). This specimen comes from a study of monozygotic twins with inflammatory bowel disease. One entry per CDR3 protein, without DNA, is what TCRdb gives after re-calling the 5' RACE reads. The sample has hundreds of thousands of distinct CDR3 sequences; the top ten hold about 2.2%. This CDR3 has 13 amino acids. The sequence was collected from a human donor with ulcerative colitis or Crohn's disease, or a healthy co-twin of an affected twin (not recorded which). The rearrangement joins TRBV12-3 or TRBV12-4 to TRBJ2-1. The specimen was blood. CDR3 amino acids: CASSVRQPNEQFF.